This passage covers 10 T cell receptor beta chains from one sample sequenced in a study of T cells after somatic rescue of genetic block. Using immunoSEQ multiplex PCR, the repertoire was profiled, and TCRdb retains in-frame clones only, with some absent. The repertoire holds 70,000 or so clones, with under 95% as singletons. The sample comprised peripheral blood mononuclear cells (PBMCs). The receptors shown here come from a man in his forties.

The genes are TRBV10-1 and TRBJ2-7; D is uncertain. This CDR3 contains 13 residues. The ends were cut back, 0 bases at V and 2 bases at J, with 5 bases in the middle. The germline gives CDR1 WNHNN, CDR2 SYGVQD (reference sequence). CDR3 residues: CASSESSPYEQYF. The CDR3 bases are TGCGCCAGCAGTGAGTCGAGTCCCTACGAGCAGTACTTC.

Comment on this clone: This sample includes further DNA sequences coding for the same CDR3. The chain recombines TRBV6-6 with TRBJ2-6; no firm D call. Germline lookup yields CDR1 MNHNY and CDR2 SVGAGI (reference sequence). The CDR3 loop spans 14 amino acids. V was pared by 5 bases and J by 0 bases, with 5 bases between. CDR3: CASSLSSGANVLTF. In DNA form, the CDR3 reads TGTGCCAGCAGTCTGAGCTCTGGGGCCAACGTCCTGACTTTC.

This sequence joins TRBV19 and TRBJ2-3, with 8 bases matching TRBD2. The CDR3 spans 14 residues. The J segment lost 4 bases and the V segment lost 4 bases, leaving 4 bases of the junction unmatched. Germline CDR1 LNHDA, CDR2 SQIVND (reference sequence). CDR3 in DNA: TGTGCCAGTAGTAAAGGACTAGCAGCAGATACGCAGTATTTT. This codes for CASSKGLAADTQYF.

The chain carries TRBV27 and TRBJ1-2, with no clear D. This CDR3 is 13 amino acids long. Trimming stripped 0 bases from V and 2 bases from J, with 4 bases between. The V gene's germline CDR1 is MNHEY and CDR2 SMNVEV (reference sequence). The CDR3 bases are TGTGCCAGCAGTTTATCCGGGAACTATGGCTACACCTTC. It codes for CASSLSGNYGYTF.

This sequence joins TRBV15 and TRBJ2-2, with 12 bases matching TRBD2. Germline V gene sequence: CDR1 LNHNV, CDR2 YYDKDF (reference sequence). Losses at the gene ends were 0 bases for V and 4 bases for J; bases not matched to a gene: 0. CDR3 length: 16 residues. The CDR3 protein is CATSRELAGGTGELFF. Written as DNA, the CDR3 is TGTGCCACCAGCAGAGAACTAGCGGGGGGCACCGGGGAGCTGTTTTTT.

V and J are TRBV9 and TRBJ2-7, with D possibly TRBD2 on 6 matching bases. The germline CDR1 and CDR2 sequences are SGDLS and YYNGEE. Trimming cost V 3 bases and J 4 bases, with 17 bases left between them. The CDR3 covers 15 residues. The CDR3 protein is CASSANRDSAYEQYF. The DNA for the CDR3 is TGTGCCAGCAGCGCAAACCGGGACTCGGCATACGAGCAGTACTTC. Based on the CDR3 plus reference TRBV9 and TRBJ2-7, the full variable domain is DSGVTQTPKHLITATGQRVTLRCSPRSGDLSVYWYQQSLDQGLQFLIQYYNGEERAKGNILERFSAQQFPDLHSELNLSSLELGDSALYFCASSANRDSAYEQYFGPGTRLTVT.

The chain is built from TRBV7-9 and TRBJ2-2, with TRBD2 matching 7 bases. V dropped 6 bases and J dropped 6; count of bases not matched to a gene: 7. There are 14 residues in the CDR3. The germline CDR1 and CDR2 sequences are SEHNR and FQNEAQ (reference sequence). Written as DNA, the CDR3 is TGTGCCAGCAGTTCCAGACTAGCCCCCGGGGAGCTGTTTTTT. Its translation is CASSSRLAPGELFF.

The V call is TRBV11-2, the J call TRBJ1-2, with 9 bases matching TRBD1. This CDR3 has 15 residues. J gave up 2 bases and V 3 bases, and 4 bases lay outside the gene matches. Germline assignment: CDR1 SGHAT and CDR2 FQNNGV. CDR3 sequence: CASSLDRGTNYGYTF. CDR3 DNA sequence: TGTGCCAGCAGCTTGGACAGGGGCACCAACTATGGCTACACCTTC.

This clone was seen a single time. The chain is built from TRBV6-1 and TRBJ2-5, with TRBD2 as a possible D gene (5 bases). The germline gives CDR1 MNHNS, CDR2 SASEGT. This CDR3 comprises 12 residues. V was pared by 6 bases and J by 5 bases, with 10 bases between. This CDR3 is CASSGVGETQYF. The CDR3 region has the DNA TGTGCCAGCAGCGGGGTGGGGGAGACCCAGTACTTC.

This sequence joins TRBV6-5 and TRBJ2-6; D ambiguous. V lost 2 bases to trimming and J lost 0 bases, with 5 bases between them. The germline V gene has CDR1 MNHEY and CDR2 SVGAGI. The CDR3 sequence is 15 residues long. The CDR3 region has the DNA TGTGCCAGCAGTTACGGGGACTCTGGGGCCAACGTCCTGACTTTC. It codes for CASSYGDSGANVLTF.